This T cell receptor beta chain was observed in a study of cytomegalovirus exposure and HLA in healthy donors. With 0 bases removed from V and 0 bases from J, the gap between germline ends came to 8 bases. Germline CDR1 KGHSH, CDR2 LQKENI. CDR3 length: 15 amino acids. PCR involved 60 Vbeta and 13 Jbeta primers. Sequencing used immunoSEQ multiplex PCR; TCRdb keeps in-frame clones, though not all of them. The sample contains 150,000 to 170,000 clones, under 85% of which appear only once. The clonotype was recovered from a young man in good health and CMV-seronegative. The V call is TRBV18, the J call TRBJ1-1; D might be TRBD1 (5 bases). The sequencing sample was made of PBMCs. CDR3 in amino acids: CASSPPTQVNTEAFF. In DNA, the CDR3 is TGTGCCAGCTCACCACCGACACAGGTGAACACTGAAGCTTTCTTT.